This entry concerns a single T cell receptor beta chain. What it binds is unknown. The data were taken from a study of T cell repertoires in cytomegalovirus infection. Study-wide context: Well-studied HLA-B-restricted epitopes and recently identified HLA-C-restricted epitopes of CMV were both used in the study. Signatures in public TCR beta sequences pointed to both CMV infection and matching HLA type.

This CDR3 is built from 14 residues. CDR1 and CDR2 from the germline V gene are SGHVS and FNYEAQ. V lost 0 bases, J lost 6 bases, and 11 bases lay in between. Broader study findings: CMV-specific TCR beta clonotypes restricted by HLA-C were the ones dominating the ex vivo response.

MiXCR, applied by TCRdb to the reads, yields one record per CDR3 protein. The sample has approximately 70,000 distinct CDR3 sequences, roughly 22% seen once. The chain is built from TRBV7-6 and TRBJ1-2, with D possibly being TRBD1 (6 bases). This TCR was recovered from a human donor in good health (CMV status not recorded). Some clones in this sample may be carry-over from other donors' samples. The specimen comprised CD8+ T cells from cultured PBMCs, sampled from culture after CMV antigen stimulation. Here the CDR3 DNA reads TGTGCCAGCAGCTTAGCAGGCAGGGGAAATGGCTACACCTTC. Translated: CASSLAGRGNGYTF.